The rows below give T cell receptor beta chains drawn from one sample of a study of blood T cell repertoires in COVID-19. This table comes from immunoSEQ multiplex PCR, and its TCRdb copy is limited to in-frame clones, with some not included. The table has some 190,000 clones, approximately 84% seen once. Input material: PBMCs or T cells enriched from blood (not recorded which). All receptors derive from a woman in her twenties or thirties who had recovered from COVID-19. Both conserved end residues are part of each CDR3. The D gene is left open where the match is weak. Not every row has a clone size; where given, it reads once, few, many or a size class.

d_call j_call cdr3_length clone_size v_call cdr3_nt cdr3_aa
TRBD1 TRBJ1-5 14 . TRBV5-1 TGCGCCAGCAGCCGGACAGGCGGAAACTGGCCCCAGCATTTT CASSRTGGNWPQHF
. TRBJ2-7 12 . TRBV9 TGTGCCACTGATTTGAGGTATGGCGAGCAGTACTTC CATDLRYGEQYF
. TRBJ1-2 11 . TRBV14 TGTGCCAGCAGCCCTGGGGGCGGCTACACCTTC CASSPGGGYTF
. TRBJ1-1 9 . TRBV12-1 TGTGCCACCCATACTGAAGCTTTCTTT CATHTEAFF
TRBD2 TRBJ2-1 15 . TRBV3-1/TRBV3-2 TGTGCCAGCAGCCAAGGACTAGCGGGAGAGCATGAGCAGTTCTTC CASSQGLAGEHEQFF
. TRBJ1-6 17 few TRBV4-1 TGCGCCAGCAGCCAAGACCCGGGATCCTTGGGGTATTCACCCCTCCACTTT CASSQDPGSLGYSPLHF
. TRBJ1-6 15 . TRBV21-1 TGTGCCAGCAGCACCCGGGACAGGGGGTATTCACCCCTCCACTTT CASSTRDRGYSPLHF
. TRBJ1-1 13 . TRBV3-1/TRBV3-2 TGTGCCAGCAGCCAAGGTCAGGAAAATAAAGCTTTCTTT CASSQGQENKAFF
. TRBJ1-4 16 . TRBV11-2 TGTGCCAGCAGCTTAAACTGGGGCAGGGTTAATGAAAAACTGTTTTTT CASSLNWGRVNEKLFF
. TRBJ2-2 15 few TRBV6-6 TGTGCCAGCTACCCCAGCGGAACGAACACCGGGGAGCTGTTTTTT CASYPSGTNTGELFF
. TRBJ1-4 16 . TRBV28 TGTGCCAGCAGTTTTCCGGTTGCACAGACTAATGAAAAACTGTTTTTT CASSFPVAQTNEKLFF
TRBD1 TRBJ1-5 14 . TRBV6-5 TGTGCCAGTAGCTACAGGGGGATTAATCAGCCCCAGCATTTT CASSYRGINQPQHF
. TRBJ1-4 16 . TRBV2 TGTGCCAGCAGTGAAGGCCTCTCAGGGCTGGGTGAAAAACTGTTTTTT CASSEGLSGLGEKLFF
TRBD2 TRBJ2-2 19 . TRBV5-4 TGTGCCAGCAGCCCGGGACTAGCGGGAGGTTTGCCGAACACCGGGGAGCTGTTTTTT CASSPGLAGGLPNTGELFF
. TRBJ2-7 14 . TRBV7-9 TGTGCCAGCAGCTTACAGGCGTCCTTTTACGAGCAGTACTTC CASSLQASFYEQYF
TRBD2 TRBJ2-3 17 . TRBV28 TGTGCCAGCAGTTCCCCTAGCGGGAGGGTTAGGACAGATACGCAGTATTTT CASSSPSGRVRTDTQYF
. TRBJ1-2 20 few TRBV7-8 TGTGCCAGCAGCTTAGACCCCTTTGGAGGGCGGGGACCAGAATACTATGGCTACACCTTC CASSLDPFGGRGPEYYGYTF
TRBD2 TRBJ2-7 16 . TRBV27 TGTGCCAGCAGGGGAACACAGGGACTAGCGGGAGTCGAGCAGTACTTC CASRGTQGLAGVEQYF
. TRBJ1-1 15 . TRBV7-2 TGTGCCAGCAGCTTTCACAGGGCAGAGAACACTGAAGCTTTCTTT CASSFHRAENTEAFF
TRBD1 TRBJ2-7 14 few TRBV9 TGTGCCAGCAGCGTCGACAGGGCTCTGGGCGAGCAGTACTTC CASSVDRALGEQYF
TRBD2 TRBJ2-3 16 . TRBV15 TGTGCCACCAGCAGAGCATCTGCGGGGGGCACAGATACGCAGTATTTT CATSRASAGGTDTQYF
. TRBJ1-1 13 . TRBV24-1 TGTGCCACCAGTGCGGGTGGAGGCACTGAAGCTTTCTTT CATSAGGGTEAFF
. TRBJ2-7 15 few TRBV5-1 TGCGCCAGCAGCTTGGCAGGGATTGGCTTCAACGAGCAGTACTTC CASSLAGIGFNEQYF
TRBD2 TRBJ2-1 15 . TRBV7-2 TGTGCCAGCGGCACCGGGACTAGCGGATACAATGAGCAGTTCTTC CASGTGTSGYNEQFF
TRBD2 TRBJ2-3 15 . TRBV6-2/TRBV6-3 TGTGCCAGCAGTTACTCGAGGGGTAGCGGGAGTACGCAGTATTTT CASSYSRGSGSTQYF
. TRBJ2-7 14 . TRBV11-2 TGTGCCAGCAGCTTATTCCAAGCGGGCTACGAGCAGTACTTC CASSLFQAGYEQYF
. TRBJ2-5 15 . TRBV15 TGTGCCACCAGCAGAGATTTGGGCAGCCAAGAGACCCAGTACTTC CATSRDLGSQETQYF
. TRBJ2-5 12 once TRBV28 TGTGCCAGTAACAGGGCCCGAGAGACCCAGTACTTC CASNRARETQYF
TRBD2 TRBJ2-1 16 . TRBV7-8 TGTGCCAGCAGCTCTAGCGGGGCTTACTCCTACAATGAGCAGTTCTTC CASSSSGAYSYNEQFF
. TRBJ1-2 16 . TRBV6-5 TGTGCCAGCAGTTACGGGGGGGCCCGGTCGGACTATGGCTACACCTTC CASSYGGARSDYGYTF
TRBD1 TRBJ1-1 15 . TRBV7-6 TGTGCCAGCAGCTTAGGACAGGGGGTTTCAACTGAAGCTTTCTTT CASSLGQGVSTEAFF
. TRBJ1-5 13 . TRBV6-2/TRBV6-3 TGTGCCAGCAGTCTTACAGGGACCCAGCCCCAGCATTTT CASSLTGTQPQHF
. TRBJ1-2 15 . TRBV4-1 TGCGCCAGCAGCCAGGAACTAGCAGGGTCCTATGGCTACACCTTC CASSQELAGSYGYTF
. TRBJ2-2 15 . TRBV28 TGTGCCAGCAGCCCCTCCGGGTGGAACACCGGGGAGCTGTTTTTT CASSPSGWNTGELFF
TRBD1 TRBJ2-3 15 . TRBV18 TGTGCCAGCTCACCGGGACAGGGGGTGACAGATACGCAGTATTTT CASSPGQGVTDTQYF
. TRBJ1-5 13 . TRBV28 TGTGCCAGCGCACGAGATAGCAATCAGCCCCAGCATTTT CASARDSNQPQHF
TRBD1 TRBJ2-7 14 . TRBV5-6 TGTGCCAGCAGCCAGGACAGGGGGCTTTACGAGCAGTACTTC CASSQDRGLYEQYF
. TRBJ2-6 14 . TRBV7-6 TGTGCCAGCAGCTTGAGCTCTGGGGCCAACGTCCTGACTTTC CASSLSSGANVLTF
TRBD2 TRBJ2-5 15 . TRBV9 TGTGCCAGCAGCCATGGGGGTGGGAGGGGAGAGACCCAGTACTTC CASSHGGGRGETQYF